One and the same sample provided the 8 T cell receptor beta chains below, sequenced in a study of cytomegalovirus exposure and HLA in healthy donors. 60 Vbeta and 13 Jbeta primers were used in PCR. Assay used: immunoSEQ multiplex PCR; TCRdb lists only in-frame clones, some missing. The sample shows more than 80,000 clones, approximately 80% of them seen only once. What was sequenced was PBMCs. Source of these receptors: a man in his fifties in good health and CMV-seronegative.

This CDR3 is CASSLSGVTDTQYF. The DNA of the CDR3 is TGTGCCAGCAGCTTAAGTGGAGTCACAGATACGCAGTATTTT. The V gene is TRBV11-2, the J gene TRBJ2-3; the D is unclear. This CDR3 has 14 residues. CDR1 is SGHAT, CDR2 FQNNGV, per germline. The V gene lost 2 bases and the J gene lost 2 bases, with 8 bases spanning the gap.

The chain combines TRBV2 with TRBJ2-5, with D perhaps matching TRBD1 (5 bases). Trimming removed 2 bases from V and 4 bases from J, with 5 bases in between. Germline V gene lookup returns CDR1 SNHLY and CDR2 FYNNEI. CDR3 length equals 12 residues. The CDR3 nucleotides read TGTGCCAGCAGTGAAAGGGGAGAGACCCAGTACTTC. Protein: CASSERGETQYF.

This chain joins TRBV6-6 and TRBJ1-1, with D maybe TRBD1 (6 bases). With 6 bases removed from V and 2 bases from J, the gap between germline ends came to 10 bases. The CDR3 contains 13 residues. CDR1 and CDR2 (germline): MNHNY, SVGAGI (reference sequence). DNA of the CDR3: TGTGCCAGCAGACAGGGAGCAAACACTGAAGCTTTCTTT. Translated, it gives CASRQGANTEAFF.

The chain joins TRBV11-2 to TRBJ2-7, with TRBD2 identical over 8 bases. The V gene end was trimmed by 5 bases and the J gene end by 6 bases; junction bases not matched to a gene: 9. Germline V gene sequence: CDR1 SGHAT, CDR2 FQNNGV. The CDR3 is 14 residues long. CDR3 nucleotides: TGTGCCAGCAGCCTACGGACTAGCCCCAGCGAGCAGTACTTC. Its protein product is CASSLRTSPSEQYF.

This rearrangement joins TRBV5-4 to TRBJ1-2; 7 bases align to TRBD1. The CDR3 sequence is 13 residues long. The V and J ends lost 5 bases and 5 bases, in that order; junction bases with no gene match: 6. Germline CDR1 reads SGHNT; CDR2 reads YYREEE (reference sequence). For the CDR3, the DNA is TGTGCCAGCAGACCGGGGACAGAATATGGCTACACCTTC. Protein sequence: CASRPGTEYGYTF. The full variable domain, its missing parts supplied by reference TRBV5-4 and TRBJ1-2, is ETGVTQSPTHLIKTRGQQVTLRCSSQSGHNTVSWYQQALGQGPQFIFQYYREEENGRGNFPPRFSGLQFPNYSSELNVNALELDDSALYLCASRPGTEYGYTFGSGTRLTVV.

This clone was detected only a few times. The gene calls are TRBV27 and TRBJ2-3; 8 bases are a match to TRBD2. The CDR3 length is 16 residues. V was clipped by 2 bases and J by 3 bases; unmatched bases: 7. Germline V gene data show CDR1 as MNHEY and CDR2 as SMNVEV (reference sequence). This CDR3 is CASSLLSGGLTDTQYF. CDR3 in DNA: TGTGCCAGCAGTTTACTCAGCGGGGGCTTGACAGATACGCAGTATTTT.

This clone has a single count. V usage is TRBV4-1 and J usage is TRBJ2-3, with 8 bases fitting TRBD2. Germline CDR1 is MGHRA and CDR2 is YSYEKL. The V and J ends lost 1 base and 4 bases, in that order; junction bases with no gene match: 7. The CDR3 extends over 16 amino acids. The CDR3 loop reads CASSQGPGGGPDTQYF. The CDR3 DNA follows: TGCGCCAGCAGCCAAGGTCCCGGGGGGGGACCAGATACGCAGTATTTT.

The chain is built from TRBV7-2 and TRBJ2-2; D is possibly TRBD1 (6 bases). There are 15 residues in the CDR3. V gave up 3 bases and J gave up 5 bases, with 13 bases separating them. The V gene's germline CDR1 is SGHTA and CDR2 FQGNSA. The CDR3 sequence: CASSLLTGFTGELFF. CDR3 DNA sequence: TGTGCCAGCAGCTTGTTGACAGGCTTTACCGGGGAGCTGTTTTTT.